The T cell receptor (beta chain) described here comes from a study of blood T cell repertoires in COVID-19. On the study more broadly: The study drew acute and convalescent COVID-19 samples from the United States, Italy and Spain. From T cells, B-cell-depleted T cells, or PBMCs came the material, which was cDNA or gDNA.

The table lists this clone with a count of one. How the authors handled the data: Estimates of nucleated cell counts were drawn from the amplification of reference gene primers. Method: immunoSEQ multiplex PCR; TCRdb's copy keeps in-frame clones and lacks some. That table gives V, J and clone size, and the DNA gave D and trimming. Found here are 110,000 to 150,000 clones, approximately 80% of them singletons; the top ten hold 1.5% to 2%. Trimming at V came to 6 bases and at J to 6 bases, leaving 8 bases not matched to a gene. The germline V gene has CDR1 MNHEY and CDR2 SVGAGI. CDR3 length: 15 residues. Living in about two dozen US areas, the participants were between about 18 and 90 years of age.

The chain couples TRBV6-5 to TRBJ2-1; TRBD2 matches 10 bases. Sequencing was done on a sample of PBMCs or T cells enriched from blood (not recorded which). This receptor was taken from a woman between 18 and 29 years old who had been exposed to COVID-19. CDR3 nucleotides: TGTGCCAGCAGCTCAGGGGCTAGCGGGAGCAATGAGCAGTTCTTC. Its translation is CASSSGASGSNEQFF.